The clone carrying this T cell receptor beta chain was detected only once. What it binds is not known. The data stem from a study of immune evolution from preneoplasia to lung adenocarcinoma. The assay was immunoSEQ multiplex PCR, and TCRdb's table has in-frame clones only and misses some. This sample has about 14,000 clones, with about 85% found just once. Notes on the study in general: Highest clonality occurred in KRAS-mutant, not EGFR-mutant or double wild-type, nodules.

This CDR3 is built from 17 residues. Germline V gene lookup returns CDR1 SGHRS and CDR2 YFSETQ. V was clipped by 1 base and J by 0 bases; unmatched bases: 8. The TCR was taken from a donor at least 70 years old with lung adenocarcinoma. What was sequenced was FFPE lung adenocarcinoma in situ tissue. The J gene is TRBJ2-7, the V gene TRBV5-1; 9 bases are shared with TRBD2. The CDR3 sequence: CASSLSSGSYSSYEQYF. CDR3 coding DNA: TGCGCCAGCAGCTTGAGTAGCGGGAGCTATAGCTCCTACGAGCAGTACTTC.